This TCR beta chain is from a study of cytomegalovirus exposure and HLA in healthy donors. Study-wide findings and caveats: The majority of CMV-associated TCR beta chains were reported as apparently HLA-restricted in a later analysis. Later, an analysis showed that TCR beta chains associated with HLA were more clonally expanded than others that were equally common.

PCR was performed using 60 Vbeta and 13 Jbeta primers. Clones were read by immunoSEQ multiplex PCR, and TCRdb kept only the in-frame ones, dropping some. This sample carries some 150,000 clones, 65% to 80% of them seen once, and the ten largest clones take 4.3%. With respect to this clone: The antigen remains unidentified.

This cohort consisted of healthy bone marrow donors. From germline, CDR1 is SNHLY and CDR2 FYNNEI. V was pared by 6 bases and J by 2 bases, with 9 bases between. This CDR3 comprises 13 residues. The sequenced sample consisted of PBMCs. The clonotype originates from a middle-aged man in good health and CMV-seronegative. The chain is built from TRBV2 and TRBJ2-3; TRBD2 might be the D (5 bases). The CDR3 reads CASRDSITDTQYF. The CDR3 nucleotides read TGTGCCAGCAGGGACTCCATCACAGATACGCAGTATTTT.